This record concerns one T cell receptor beta chain sequence. Its antigen is unknown. No base quality values were provided; no much bigger clone lies one nucleotide off. The sample belongs to a study of blood T cell repertoires in COVID-19 (dated by TCRdb to 2018 to 2020). About the investigation overall: Samples covering the acute and convalescent phases of COVID-19 were provided by collaborators in the United States, Italy and Spain. Deeply sampled blood TCRbeta repertoires from subjects exposed to, actively infected with, or recovered from COVID-19 were included in the dataset. The sample metadata nearly always contained a de-identified subject ID, COVID-19 status, age in years and sex. The repertoires were released in a freely available public database meant as a resource for research on the immune response to SARS-CoV-2. The samples were drawn from the first 160 participants of the ongoing ImmuneRACE study and from 950 to 1,500 subjects provided by 6 global collaborators. Where available, HLA class I and class II types were obtained from metadata supplied by the sample provider rather than from assay-based typing. The prospective study material was composed of cDNA or gDNA derived from T cells, B-cell-depleted T cells, or PBMCs.

The full study reports these points: The amount of clinical and demographic metadata varied by source and participant and was provided uncurated.

The CDR3 holds 15 amino acids from the cysteine to the phenylalanine. Only the CDR3 DNA stays, 45 bases, in frame from base 1. Between the V and J ends, shortened by 3 bases and 5 bases respectively, the junction contains 16 bases. According to the germline V gene, CDR1 reads KGHSH and CDR2 reads LQKENI. TCRbeta CDR3 regions were amplified from genomic DNA using the immunoSEQ Assay, a bias-controlled multiplex PCR. The source study handled its data this way. Nucleated cell counts per sample were estimated from amplification of reference gene primers within the assay. Sequence reads were collapsed and filtered to measure the absolute abundance of every unique TCRbeta CDR3 rearrangement. For each sample, productive Simpson clonality was calculated as the square root of Simpson's diversity index over productive rearrangements. This immuneACCESS table, as held by TCRdb, lists in-frame sequences with V and J called but not all clones. Of the missing ones, under half trace to an unresolved V gene in checked studies; the others have no known cause. V, J and clone size were drawn from that table, and D and trimming were deduced from the DNA. Counted in this sample were under 200,000 clones; approximately 79% of them appeared once. The ten largest make up roughly 8% of the sample.

One collaborating source in Seattle enrolled patients while the patients were actively infected and followed the patients over time throughout the course of disease. Whole blood was collected in K2EDTA tubes by collaborating institutions according to the institutions' own protocols. For TCRbeta analysis, collaborator samples were shipped as frozen whole blood, as isolated PBMCs, or as DNA extracted from either sample type. The receptor chain draws on TRBV18 and TRBJ1-1; the D region possibly corresponds to TRBD1 (5 bases align). The sequence derives from an older woman with COVID-19, enrolled during active disease. Sequencing was carried out using peripheral blood. The CDR3 has the sequence CASSPAGGRRTEAFF. DNA sequence: TGTGCCAGCTCACCGGCTGGGGGGAGACGGACTGAAGCTTTCTTT.